These 14 T cell receptor beta chains originate from one sample sequenced in a study of control samples from healthy donors and cancer patients. Data came from immunoSEQ multiplex PCR; TCRdb stores just in-frame clones and leaves some out. The table includes about 160,000 clones, over 90% detected once. Specimen: blood. The receptors come from a woman in her thirties in good health.

This sequence joins TRBV28 and TRBJ1-2, with TRBD1 matching 7 bases. The germline V gene encodes CDR1 MDHEN and CDR2 SYDVKM. The CDR3 is made up of 12 amino acids. The V gene end was trimmed by 2 bases and the J gene end by 14 bases; junction bases not matched to a gene: 8. The CDR3 DNA reads TGTGCCAGCAGTTTAACGGGGACAGACAATACCTTC. Translating gives CASSLTGTDNTF.

The rearrangement links TRBV4-1 to TRBJ1-1; D call uncertain. The CDR3 runs 14 residues. The V end lost 4 bases, the J end lost 5 bases, and 14 bases lay between the germline ends. Germline CDR1 MGHRA, CDR2 YSYEKL. CDR3: CASSPVGFGTEAFF. The CDR3, as DNA: TGCGCCAGCAGCCCCGTGGGGTTTGGTACTGAAGCTTTCTTT.

To note about this clone: In the same sample, other DNA sequences code for this CDR3. V gene TRBV5-1 combines with J gene TRBJ1-1; tentatively, D is TRBD1 (5 bases). The germline V gene has CDR1 SGHRS and CDR2 YFSETQ. Trimming removed 0 bases from V and 1 base from J, with 7 bases in between. The CDR3 sequence is 14 residues long. The CDR3 region is CASSLVGRNTEAFF. The CDR3, as DNA: TGCGCCAGCAGCTTGGTGGGACGGAACACTGAAGCTTTCTTT.

This clone was seen only once. CDR3 coding DNA: TGTGCCAGCAGCCAACTCGGTCAGGGGCGGAACACTGAAGCTTTCTTT. Protein sequence: CASSQLGQGRNTEAFF. This sequence joins TRBV7-9 and TRBJ1-1; D is perhaps TRBD1 (6 bases). V was shortened by 5 bases and J by 1 base, with 17 bases between the two germline ends. The CDR3 runs to 16 residues. Germline CDR1 is SEHNR and CDR2 is FQNEAQ (reference sequence).

The rearrangement uses TRBV5-8 and TRBJ1-6; TRBD1 might be the D (5 bases). Between the trimmed V and J ends, which lost 0 bases and 9 bases, there was a span of 7 bases. Germline V gives CDR1 SGHTS, CDR2 YDEGEE. The CDR3 length is 13 residues. CDR3 nucleotides: TGTGCCAGCAGCTTGGAGGGGCCTTCACCCCTCCACTTT. Translating gives CASSLEGPSPLHF.

This clone was detected only a few times. J is TRBJ2-7 and V is TRBV19; 15 positions match TRBD2. CDR3 size: 19 residues. Germline-derived CDR1 and CDR2 are LNHDA and SQIVND (reference sequence). V trimming: 5 bases; J trimming: 3 bases; junction bases outside the gene matches: 14. The CDR3 region has the DNA TGTGCCAGTAGTGCCGTTCCGGGACTAGCGGGAGGCCAACGCTACGAGCAGTACTTC. Encoded protein: CASSAVPGLAGGQRYEQYF.

This chain joins TRBV2 and TRBJ2-2, with D perhaps TRBD1 (5 bases). V was shortened by 6 bases and J by 2 bases, with 13 bases between the two germline ends. The CDR3 contains 15 residues. CDR1 and CDR2 from the germline V gene are SNHLY and FYNNEI. CDR3 protein: CASRSRATNTGELFF. For the CDR3, the DNA is TGTGCCAGCAGGAGCAGGGCTACAAACACCGGGGAGCTGTTTTTT.

The rearrangement joins TRBV30 to TRBJ1-5, with TRBD1 matching 7 bases. The CDR3 runs to 13 residues. The V gene's germline CDR1 is GTSNPN and CDR2 SVGIG (reference sequence). With 2 bases clipped from V and 6 bases from J, the junction kept 4 bases outside the gene matches. CDR3: CAWSQGVGQPQHF. DNA of the CDR3: TGTGCCTGGAGTCAGGGGGTTGGTCAGCCCCAGCATTTT. Complete variable domain (other parts from reference TRBV30 and TRBJ1-5): SQTIHQWPATLVQPVGSPLSLECTVEGTSNPNLYWYRQAAGRGLQLLFYSVGIGQISSEVPQNLSASRPQDRQFILSSKKLLLSDSGFYLCAWSQGVGQPQHFGDGTRLSIL.

The V gene is TRBV5-5, the J gene TRBJ2-7; 10 nucleotides line up with TRBD2. This CDR3 region has 15 residues. The junction had 4 bases not matched to a gene; V was cut back by 4 bases and J by 0 bases. The germline V gene has CDR1 SGHKS and CDR2 YYEKEE (reference sequence). The CDR3, as DNA: TGTGCCAGCAGCCCGATAGCGGGAGGCTCCTACGAGCAGTACTTC. Protein sequence: CASSPIAGGSYEQYF. The full variable domain, completed using reference TRBV5-5 and TRBJ2-7, is DAGVTQSPTHLIKTRGQQVTLRCSPISGHKSVSWYQQVLGQGPQFIFQYYEKEERGRGNFPDRFSARQFPNYSSELNVNALLLGDSALYLCASSPIAGGSYEQYFGPGTRLTVT.

The J gene is TRBJ2-4, the V gene TRBV10-3; D might be TRBD2 (5 bases). The V end was cut by 0 bases, the J end by 8 bases, with 14 bases between. Germline CDR1 is ENHRY and CDR2 is SYGVKD. CDR3 length equals 15 residues. The CDR3 is CAISESLTRADIQYF. In DNA form, the CDR3 reads TGTGCCATCAGTGAGTCGTTAACGAGGGCTGACATTCAGTACTTC.

The chain carries TRBV11-1 and TRBJ2-5, with D possibly called TRBD1 or TRBD2 (6 bases each). Between the trimmed V and J ends, which lost 5 bases and 5 bases, there was a span of 18 bases. Looked up from germline, CDR1 is SGHAT and CDR2 is FQDESV (reference sequence). This CDR3 is built from 15 residues. The CDR3 loop is CASSPRGGTRETQYF. CDR3 sequence (DNA): TGTGCCAGCAGCCCCCGAGGGGGGACCAGGGAGACCCAGTACTTC.

The chain recombines TRBV5-1 with TRBJ2-3; D is perhaps TRBD1 or TRBD2 (6 bases each). The V end was cut by 6 bases, the J end by 3 bases, with 14 bases between. The V gene's germline CDR1 is SGHRS and CDR2 YFSETQ. The CDR3 covers 14 residues. CDR3 residues: CASKGGVGTDTQYF. In DNA, the CDR3 is TGCGCCAGCAAGGGGGGAGTTGGGACAGATACGCAGTATTTT.

This chain uses TRBV3-1 (or the pseudogene TRBV3-2) with TRBJ1-1, with 7 bases fitting TRBD1. The V gene's germline CDR1 is LGHDT and CDR2 YNNKEL (reference sequence). The CDR3 runs 12 residues. The ends lost 3 bases at V and 7 bases at J; junction bases unmatched: 2. The CDR3 DNA is TGTGCCAGCAGCCAGACAGGGCGTGAAGCTTTCTTT. Translated, it gives CASSQTGREAFF.

This clone was picked up one time. This chain joins TRBV19 and TRBJ1-2; TRBD1 matches 7 bases. Looked up from germline, CDR1 is LNHDA and CDR2 is SQIVND (reference sequence). This CDR3 has 14 amino acids. Germline trimming cut 5 bases from V and 8 bases from J; bases unmatched to any gene: 11. The CDR3 nucleotides are TGTGCCAGTAGTCTTCCGGGACAGCGGAGAGGCTACACCTTC. Translation gives CASSLPGQRRGYTF.